This paragraph covers one T cell receptor (beta chain) sequence. Method: immunoSEQ multiplex PCR; TCRdb's copy keeps in-frame clones and lacks some. The sample yields roughly 100,000 clones, nearly 90% seen once. These data belong to a study of blood T cell repertoires in COVID-19. About the study: Samples representing acute and convalescent COVID-19 were sourced from the United States, Italy and Spain.

With 7 bases removed from V and 2 bases from J, the gap between germline ends came to 14 bases. Germline CDR1 and CDR2: SGHNT and YYREEE (reference sequence). This CDR3 comprises 14 residues. Source material: peripheral blood. The TCR was taken from a man aged 50-60 years in a cohort sampled during active COVID-19. This chain connects TRBV5-4 to TRBJ2-3; the D gene is possibly TRBD1 (6 bases). In nucleotides, the CDR3 is TGTGCCAGCGGCGACAGGAAGGCCACAGATACGCAGTATTTT. Translation: CASGDRKATDTQYF.